The TCR beta chain described here comes from a study of blood T cells in healthy people across ages (dated by TCRdb to between 2015 and 2017). Turning to the overall study: Template switching captured roughly one uniquely barcoded TCR beta cDNA molecule per two T cells in model experiments. The study measured age-related changes in TCR beta repertoire diversity using deep sequencing normalized with unique cDNA molecular identifiers. The donors were split into four age groups: young (average around 15 years), middle-aged (over 35), aged (around 67) and long-lived (about 82). To avoid experimental bias, donors of different ages were distributed randomly across sequencing lanes. The study analyzed two additional independent replicas of 1 million unique cDNA reads from the same blood draw for two donors, one aged 18 to 30 and one aged 80 or older.

Study-level results and caveats: Because the CMV infection status of the donors was unknown, age-related changes in expanded clonotypes may potentially have been confounded. The long-lived group showed more naive CD4+ T cells, fewer expanded clones and increased TCR diversity than the aged group, suggesting age selection. Estimates of total diversity based on one million sequenced T cells were regarded as lower bounds and as underestimates. The percentage of naive T cells measured by flow cytometry correlated strongly with observed TCR beta diversity. Observed TCR beta diversity per million T cells fell roughly linearly with age, and a significant reduction was already apparent by age roughly 40. Because profiling used bulk unsorted PBMCs, naive and antigen-experienced compartments could not be compared conclusively.

Remarks on this clonotype: Its antigen remains undetermined. The record has no base qualities; no much larger clone is one base away.

The donors were roughly 40 Caucasian individuals from Russia, aged roughly 6 to 90 years, who were systemically healthy. About 9.8 milliliters of peripheral blood were drawn from each donor into EDTA-treated Vacutainer tubes. PBMCs were isolated by Ficoll-Paque density-gradient centrifugation, with at least 6 million obtained per sample. Trizol reagent was used to extract total RNA from the PBMCs, yielding at least 5.5 micrograms per sample. Naive CD45RAhigh/CD27high T cell percentages were measured by flow cytometry on a PBMC aliquot from every donor. The protocol used for the library was 5' RACE. The run used an Illumina HiSeq 2500. The second PCR ran for about 7 to 11 cycles and used a J-beta primer mix along with a sample-barcoded 5' primer. A template-switch 5' adaptor carrying 12 random nucleotides introduced a unique molecular identifier onto each TCR beta cDNA molecule. At least 3 million CDR3-containing paired-end reads were obtained from each sample. First-strand cDNA synthesis was performed from all RNA using the Mint cDNA synthesis kit, with priming by a TRBC-specific oligonucleotide. After uracil-DNA glycosylase treatment, a first 18-cycle PCR used universal primers M1SS and BC2_uni_R on all cDNA. The source study handled its data this way. For normalization, 1 million high-quality reads, each with a distinct molecular identifier, were randomly selected from each sample. Instead of being binned into consensus sequences, reads with shared molecular identifiers were discarded. MiTCR, run with a Q25 quality threshold and the strictest error-elimination algorithm, handled CDR3 identification, clonotype clustering and error correction. A nonparametric unseen species model with Euler transformation was used to estimate lower-bound total TCR beta diversity. TCRdb applied fastp at Q25 and MiXCR to the public reads, then kept only in-frame beta chains. A single entry per CDR3 protein holds the most common genes and DNA from its merged rows. The V and J calls were determined by TCRdb, not by the authors. A total of a few hundred thousand distinct CDR3 sequences appear in this sample, roughly half of them only once. The top ten clonotypes cover around 49% of the sample.

Sequencing was carried out using blood. The origin of this receptor is a man between 60 and 75 years old in good health.

CDR3 sequence: CASSLRDSGGYTF. The sequence in DNA is TGTGCCAGCAGCCTCCGGGACTCGGGGGGCTACACCTTC. The rearrangement combines TRBV7-6 with TRBJ1-2; matching of 5 bases hints at TRBD1 as the D gene. From the cysteine through the phenylalanine, the CDR3 covers 13 amino acids. Only CDR3 DNA is held: 39 bases, read in frame from base 1. CDR1 and CDR2 (SGHVS, FNYEAQ) derive from the germline V gene. V is shortened by 5 bases, J by 8 bases, and the region joining them spans 15 bases.